The 15 T cell receptor beta chains below come from one sample, sequenced in a study of cytotoxic CD8 clonotypes in ibrutinib-treated CLL. Produced via immunoSEQ multiplex PCR; TCRdb's table is partial and in-frame only. The table includes around 330,000 clones, 67% detected once. Sequencing was performed on PBMCs, taken after 36 months of ibrutinib treatment. The source is a human donor with chronic lymphocytic leukemia.

This clone is a singleton in its sample. The chain combines TRBV28 with TRBJ1-2; D is undetermined. CDR1 and CDR2 (germline): MDHEN, SYDVKM. Trimming removed 5 bases from V and 0 bases from J, with 16 bases in between. CDR3 length equals 16 residues. In DNA, the CDR3 is TGTGCCAGCAGTCTGTTATCTAAGGAAGCTAACTATGGCTACACCTTC. Translated, it gives CASSLLSKEANYGYTF.

This sequence joins TRBV12-5 and TRBJ2-3, with TRBD2 matching over 12 bases. Looked up from germline, CDR1 is LGHNT and CDR2 is FRNRAP. J was trimmed by 6 bases and V by 6 bases; bases with no gene match: 4. This CDR3 is built from 14 residues. CDR3 nucleotide sequence: TGTGCTAGTGGCGCTAGCGGGGGGGGCGATACGCAGTATTTT. Translation gives CASGASGGGDTQYF.

The genes are TRBV7-9 and TRBJ2-7; unclear D gene. Trimming removed 1 base from V and 4 bases from J, with 5 bases in between. Germline-derived CDR1 and CDR2 are SEHNR and FQNEAQ (reference sequence). The CDR3 has 12 amino acids. The CDR3 sequence is CASSLVPYEQYF. DNA of the CDR3: TGTGCCAGCAGCTTAGTTCCGTACGAGCAGTACTTC. Based on the CDR3 plus reference TRBV7-9 and TRBJ2-7, the full variable domain is DTGVSQNPRHKITKRGQNVTFRCDPISEHNRLYWYRQTLGQGPEFLTYFQNEAQLEKSRLLSDRFSAERPKGSFSTLEIQRTEQGDSAMYLCASSLVPYEQYFGPGTRLTVT.

The chain uses TRBV5-1 and TRBJ2-7; perhaps TRBD1 as D (6 bases). V lost 4 bases and J 6 bases, leaving 20 bases between the germline ends. Germline CDR1 SGHRS, CDR2 YFSETQ. CDR3 size: 15 residues. The DNA for the CDR3 is TGCGCCAGCAGCATACAGGGCTACTCAAACTCCGAGCAGTACTTC. It codes for CASSIQGYSNSEQYF. The entire variable domain, with the rest obtained from reference TRBV5-1 and TRBJ2-7, is as follows: KAGVTQTPRYLIKTRGQQVTLSCSPISGHRSVSWYQQTPGQGLQFLFEYFSETQRNKGNFPGRFSGRQFSNSRSEMNVSTLELGDSALYLCASSIQGYSNSEQYFGPGTRLTVT.

Written as DNA, the CDR3 is TGTGCCAGCAGCTTAGCATCAGGGGGCCACACAGATACGCAGTATTTT. Its translation: CASSLASGGHTDTQYF. The chain recombines TRBV7-6 with TRBJ2-3, with 8 bases that match TRBD1. V lost 0 bases and J lost 2; bases outside the gene matches: 4. This CDR3 comprises 16 residues. Germline V lookup: CDR1 SGHVS, CDR2 FNYEAQ.

As regards this clone: The junction differs from germline at one of its ends, possibly a read error. The rearrangement links TRBV7-2 to TRBJ2-5, with TRBD2 as a possible D gene (6 bases). The CDR3 totals 15 residues. Germline V gene lookup returns CDR1 SGHTA and CDR2 FQGNSA. CDR3 region: CASTLGTGRQETQYF. CDR3 DNA: TGTGCCAGCACCTTAGGGACTGGGAGACAAGAGACCCAGTACTTC.

This chain connects TRBV30 to TRBJ2-1; maybe TRBD1 (6 bases). The CDR3 runs to 16 residues. Deletions cut 0 bases from V and 0 bases from J, with 12 bases between. Germline lookup yields CDR1 GTSNPN and CDR2 SVGIG (reference sequence). The CDR3 region is CAWSVLDRNSYNEQFF. CDR3 bases: TGTGCCTGGAGTGTACTAGACAGGAACTCCTACAATGAGCAGTTCTTC.

The V gene is TRBV7-9, the J gene TRBJ2-5; 8 nucleotides match TRBD1. Trimming at V came to 5 bases and at J to 5 bases, leaving 7 bases not matched to a gene. Germline-derived CDR1 and CDR2 are SEHNR and FQNEAQ (reference sequence). This CDR3 spans 14 amino acids. CDR3 bases: TGTGCCAGCAGCCGGACAGGGCTAGGGGAGACCCAGTACTTC. It codes for CASSRTGLGETQYF.

V usage is TRBV20-1 and J usage is TRBJ1-2; D not resolved. The CDR3 is made up of 11 amino acids. The germline CDR1 and CDR2 sequences are DFQATT and SNEGSKA (reference sequence). The ends were cut back, 8 bases at V and 0 bases at J, with 7 bases in the middle. In nucleotides, the CDR3 is TGCAGTCCTATTGCTAACTATGGCTACACCTTC. It codes for CSPIANYGYTF.

Comments on this clone: A junction boundary mismatches the germline segment, possibly from a read error. V gene TRBV6-1 combines with J gene TRBJ2-3; a weak D match, TRBD2 (6 bases). CDR1 and CDR2 from the germline V gene are MNHNS and SASEGT. The length of the CDR3 is 11 residues. CDR3 nucleotide sequence: TGTGCCAGCAGTGAACTCCGACTAGATGTTTTT. Translation: CASSELRLDVF.

This chain joins TRBV28 and TRBJ2-1, with 11 bases that match TRBD2. Trimming removed 3 bases from V and 4 bases from J; junction bases left unmatched: 11. CDR3 length: 18 residues. Germline V CDR1 and CDR2: MDHEN, SYDVKM. The CDR3 region is CASSFGLAGGGLYNEQFF. In nucleotides, the CDR3 is TGTGCCAGCAGTTTCGGGCTAGCGGGAGGAGGGCTTTACAATGAGCAGTTCTTC.

This clone was counted between two and nine times. J is TRBJ1-1 and V is TRBV6-5, with D tentatively TRBD1 (5 bases). Germline V gene data show CDR1 as MNHEY and CDR2 as SVGAGI. The CDR3 consists of 14 residues. The germline V and J ends were trimmed by 10 bases and 1 base, with 16 bases remaining between them. The CDR3 reads CATQRAGTNTEAFF. CDR3 nucleotides: TGTGCCACTCAAAGGGCAGGGACGAACACTGAAGCTTTCTTT.

This clone has just a few counts. This sample includes further DNA sequences coding for the same CDR3. The V call is TRBV4-1, the J call TRBJ1-5; 8 nucleotides agree with TRBD1. Germline V gene lookup returns CDR1 MGHRA and CDR2 YSYEKL. The V gene end was trimmed by 0 bases and the J gene end by 2 bases; junction bases not matched to a gene: 3. This CDR3 is built from 16 residues. The CDR3 here is CASSQDRGQGNQPQHF. In DNA form, the CDR3 reads TGCGCCAGCAGCCAAGATAGGGGACAGGGCAATCAGCCCCAGCATTTT.

The chain recombines TRBV19 with TRBJ1-2; TRBD1 aligns across 9 bases. The CDR3 is made up of 15 amino acids. With 5 bases clipped from V and 2 bases from J, the junction kept 6 bases outside the gene matches. Germline CDR1 reads LNHDA; CDR2 reads SQIVND (reference sequence). In DNA form, the CDR3 reads TGTGCCAGTAGTCCACGGACAGGGGCAAACTATGGCTACACCTTC. Protein product: CASSPRTGANYGYTF.

This clone has a single count. The V call is TRBV6-1, the J call TRBJ1-4; tentatively, D is TRBD1 (6 bases). Germline lookup yields CDR1 MNHNS and CDR2 SASEGT. The V end lost 0 bases, the J end lost 0 bases, and 17 bases lay between the germline ends. There are 19 residues in the CDR3. CDR3 protein: CASSEALGGWGATNEKLFF. CDR3 nucleotide sequence: TGTGCCAGCAGTGAAGCTTTAGGGGGGTGGGGAGCAACTAATGAAAAACTGTTTTTT.